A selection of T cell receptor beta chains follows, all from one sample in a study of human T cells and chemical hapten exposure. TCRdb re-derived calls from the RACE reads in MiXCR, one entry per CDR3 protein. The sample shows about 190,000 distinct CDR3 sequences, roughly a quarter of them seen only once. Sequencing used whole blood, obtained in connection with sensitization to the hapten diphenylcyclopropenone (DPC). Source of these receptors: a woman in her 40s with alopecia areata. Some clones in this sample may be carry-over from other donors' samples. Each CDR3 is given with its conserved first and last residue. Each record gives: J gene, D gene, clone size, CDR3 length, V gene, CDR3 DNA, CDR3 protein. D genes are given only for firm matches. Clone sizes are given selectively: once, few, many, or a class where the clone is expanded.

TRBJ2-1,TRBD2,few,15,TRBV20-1,TGCAGTGCTAGAGAGTATAGCGGGAGTCGCAATGAGCAGTTCTTC,CSAREYSGSRNEQFF
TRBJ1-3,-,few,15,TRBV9,TGTGCCAGCAGCGTATCGAACGAAGAAGGAAACACCATATATTTT,CASSVSNEEGNTIYF
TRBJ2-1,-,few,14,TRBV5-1,TGCGCCAGCCAAAATCCGGGCCCTTACAATGAGCAGTTCTTC,CASQNPGPYNEQFF
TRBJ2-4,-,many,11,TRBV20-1,TGCAGTGCTTCGGAGGGGAACATTCAGTACTTC,CSASEGNIQYF
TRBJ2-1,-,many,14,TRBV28,TGTGCCAGCAGTTTCCACTCTAAAGGGGATGAGCAGTTCTTC,CASSFHSKGDEQFF
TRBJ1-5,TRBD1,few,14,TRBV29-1,TGCAGCGTTGCACAGGGGTATAGCAATCAGCCCCAGCATTTT,CSVAQGYSNQPQHF
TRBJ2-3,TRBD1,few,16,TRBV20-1,TGCAGTGCTAGAGGCCTGGGGACAGGGCTCACAGATACGCAGTATTTT,CSARGLGTGLTDTQYF
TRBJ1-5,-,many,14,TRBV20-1,TGCAGTGCTAGAGAAGTTGGTCTCGATCAGCCCCAGCATTTT,CSAREVGLDQPQHF
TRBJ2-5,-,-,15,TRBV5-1,TGCGCCAGCACCAATTCTGGGGAGAACCAAGAGACCCAGTACTTC,CASTNSGENQETQYF
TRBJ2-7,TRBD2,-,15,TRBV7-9,TGTGCCAGCAGCTCGGTGGGACTAGCGGGTTACGAGCAGTACTTC,CASSSVGLAGYEQYF
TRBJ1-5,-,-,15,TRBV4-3,TGCGCCAGCTCGCGGAGGGTTTCGAGCAATCAGCCCCAGCATTTT,CASSRRVSSNQPQHF
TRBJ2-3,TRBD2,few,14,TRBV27,TGTGCCAGCAGTTATGGGGGGGGGAGAGATACGCAGTATTTT,CASSYGGGRDTQYF
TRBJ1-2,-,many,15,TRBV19,TGTGCCAGTACCCCCGCCGGGACTGGGAACTATGGCTACACCTTC,CASTPAGTGNYGYTF
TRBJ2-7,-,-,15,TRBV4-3,TGCGCCAGCAGCCAAGATCTTAAAGTTACCTACGAGCAGTACTTC,CASSQDLKVTYEQYF
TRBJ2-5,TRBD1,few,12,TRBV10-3,TGTGCCACAGGGACAGGGACAGAGACCCAGTACTTC,CATGTGTETQYF
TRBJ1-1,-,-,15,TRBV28,TGTGCCAGCAGTTTTCGCACAGGGAGAGGCACTGAAGCTTTCTTT,CASSFRTGRGTEAFF
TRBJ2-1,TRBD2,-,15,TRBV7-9,TGTGCCAGCGCATCAAGGACTAGCGGGGTCTATGAGCAGTTCTTC,CASASRTSGVYEQFF
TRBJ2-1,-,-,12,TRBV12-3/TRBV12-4,TGTGCCAGCAGTTTTCCTGGCAATGAGCAGTTCTTC,CASSFPGNEQFF